Listed below are T cell receptor gamma chains from one sample, sequenced in a study of gamma-delta T cells after stem cell transplantation. TCRdb fed the RT-PCR reads into CATT to redo clone calling. The sample lists some 4,400 gamma-chain clones; about 20% were seen once. Sequencing used gamma-delta T cells. The source of these receptors is a human donor. It is not recorded whose cells these are; they may come from a transplant donor. The CDR3 runs from the conserved cysteine through the conserved F or W. Not all rows give a size; the values are once, few, many and, for expanded clones, a class.

abundance	v_gene	j_gene	CDR3nt	CDR3aa
-	TRGV9	TRGJ1/TRGJ2	TGTGCCTTGTGGGAACCGACCTTTTGTTATTATAAGAAACTCTTT	CALWEPTFCYYKKLF
-	TRGV4	TRGJ1/TRGJ2	TGTGCCACCTGGGATGGGCTCTATTATAAGAAACTCTTT	CATWDGLYYKKLF
-	TRGV2	TRGJ1/TRGJ2	TGTGCCACCTGGGACGGGCTAAAGAAACTCTTT	CATWDGLKKLF
few	TRGV9	TRGJP	TGTGCCTTGTGGGAGGTGCAAAGGGCCGAGTTGGGCAAAAAAATCAAGGTATTT	CALWEVQRAELGKKIKVF
few	TRGV9	TRGJ1/TRGJ2	TGTGCCTTGTGGGAGTGGGATAAGAAACTCTTT	CALWEWDKKLF
-	TRGV3	TRGJ1/TRGJ2	TGTGCCACCTGGGACAGGCGGACGAATTATTATAAGAAACTCTTT	CATWDRRTNYYKKLF
few	TRGV8	TRGJ1/TRGJ2	TGTGCCACCTGGGATAGGCGGAATGGCTATAAGAAACTCTTT	CATWDRRNGYKKLF
few	TRGV2	TRGJP2	TGTGCCACCTGGGCCTCTAGTAGTGATTGGATCAAGACGTTT	CATWASSSDWIKTF
-	TRGV9	TRGJP2	TGTGCCTTGTGGGAGTTATCCGGGGGGTGGAATAGTAGTGATTGGATCAAGACGTTT	CALWELSGGWNSSDWIKTF
-	TRGV2	TRGJ1/TRGJ2	TGTGCCACCTGGGACATAAAAAACCTACCGAATTATTATAAGAAACTCTTT	CATWDIKNLPNYYKKLF
-	TRGV2	TRGJ1/TRGJ2	TGTGCCAACTGGGACGGGCTGGTGAAACTCTTT	CANWDGLVKLF
-	TRGV3	TRGJ1/TRGJ2	TGTGCCACCTGGGACCGCCATAAGAAACTCTTT	CATWDRHKKLF
-	TRGV9	TRGJ1/TRGJ2	TGTGCCTTGTGGGACACTTACGATTATTATAAGAAACTCTTT	CALWDTYDYYKKLF
few	TRGV3	TRGJ1/TRGJ2	TGTGCCACCTGGGACAGGCCCAAGAAACTCTTT	CATWDRPKKLF
few	TRGV8	TRGJ1/TRGJ2	TGTGCCACCTGGGATCACCCGTATCGGAAGAAACTCTTT	CATWDHPYRKKLF
once	TRGV9	TRGJP	TGTGCCTTGTGGGAGGTGCGGGGCCAGTTGGGCAAAAAAATCAAGGTATTT	CALWEVRGQLGKKIKVF
medium-sized	TRGV9	TRGJ1/TRGJ2	TGTGCCTTGTGGGAGCGGAATTATTATAAGAAACTCTTT	CALWERNYYKKLF
-	TRGV2	TRGJP2	TGTGCCACGGATAGTGATTGGATCAAGACGTTT	CATDSDWIKTF
-	TRGV8	TRGJ1/TRGJ2	TGTGCCACCTGGGATAGGATGCATAAGAAACTCTTT	CATWDRMHKKLF
few	TRGV9	TRGJP2	TGTGCCTTGAGGGAGATCCCCGATTATAGTAGTGATTGGATCAAGACGTTT	CALREIPDYSSDWIKTF
-	TRGV2	TRGJ1/TRGJ2	TGTGCCGCCTGGGACGGGCAGAACGGGTCCCACTATAAGAAACTCTTT	CAAWDGQNGSHYKKLF
few	TRGV8	TRGJ1/TRGJ2	TGTGCCACCTGGTCGCGGCGGGGTTATTATAAGAAACTCTTT	CATWSRRGYYKKLF
-	TRGV9	TRGJ1/TRGJ2	TGTGCCTTGTGGGAGGCCCCAGGGGAGAAACTCTTT	CALWEAPGEKLF
medium-sized	TRGV9	TRGJ1/TRGJ2	TGTGCCTCGCACAGGGTGAAGAAACTCTTT	CASHRVKKLF
-	TRGV2	TRGJ1/TRGJ2	TGTGCCACCTGGGACTCCCGTTATTATAAGAAACTCTTT	CATWDSRYYKKLF
-	TRGV9	TRGJP	TGTGCCTTGTGGGAGGTGGGGCAAGAGTTGGGCAAAAAAATCAAGGTATTT	CALWEVGQELGKKIKVF
few	TRGV8	TRGJ1/TRGJ2	TGTGCCACCTGGGCCCGGCCGGATTATTATAAGAAACTCTTT	CATWARPDYYKKLF
few	TRGV2	TRGJ1/TRGJ2	TGTGCCACCTGGGACGGGCCGGGATATAAGAAACTCTTT	CATWDGPGYKKLF
few	TRGV8	TRGJP1	TGTGCCACCTGGGATAGCCCTCGGGCCACTGGTTGGTTCAAGATATTT	CATWDSPRATGWFKIF
-	TRGV5	TRGJ1/TRGJ2	TGCGCCACCTGGGACGGGAGGGAGTATAAGAAACTCTTT	CATWDGREYKKLF
once	TRGV2	TRGJ1/TRGJ2	TGTGCCACCTGGGACGCCAAAGCTTATTATAAGAAACTCTTT	CATWDAKAYYKKLF
-	TRGV2	TRGJP2	TGTGCCACCTGGGACGGTCCCCCTAGTGATTGGATCAAGACGTTT	CATWDGPPSDWIKTF
few	TRGV9	TRGJP	TGTGCCTTGTGGGAGGTTACAAGAGTTGGGCCGGGCAAAAAAATCAAGGTATTT	CALWEVTRVGPGKKIKVF
-	TRGV3	TRGJ1/TRGJ2	TGTGCCACCTGGGACGACCCAAATTATTATAAGAAACTCTTT	CATWDDPNYYKKLF
-	TRGV3	TRGJ1/TRGJ2	TGTGCCACCTGGGACAGGCTTCCTCTTTATTATAAGAAACTCTTT	CATWDRLPLYYKKLF
once	TRGV2	TRGJP2	TGTGCCACCTGGGACGGGAGGAGTAGTGATTGGATCAAGACGTTT	CATWDGRSSDWIKTF
few	TRGV2	TRGJ1/TRGJ2	TGTGCCACCTGGGACGCCCGAAAATTCAAGAAACTCTTT	CATWDARKFKKLF
few	TRGV8	TRGJ1/TRGJ2	TGTGCCACCTGGGATTCCTGGGTGTCTCAAAATAAGAAACTCTTT	CATWDSWVSQNKKLF
-	TRGV3	TRGJP2	TGTGCCACCTGGGACAGGCCGATCGTGGGTGATTGGATCAAGACGTTT	CATWDRPIVGDWIKTF